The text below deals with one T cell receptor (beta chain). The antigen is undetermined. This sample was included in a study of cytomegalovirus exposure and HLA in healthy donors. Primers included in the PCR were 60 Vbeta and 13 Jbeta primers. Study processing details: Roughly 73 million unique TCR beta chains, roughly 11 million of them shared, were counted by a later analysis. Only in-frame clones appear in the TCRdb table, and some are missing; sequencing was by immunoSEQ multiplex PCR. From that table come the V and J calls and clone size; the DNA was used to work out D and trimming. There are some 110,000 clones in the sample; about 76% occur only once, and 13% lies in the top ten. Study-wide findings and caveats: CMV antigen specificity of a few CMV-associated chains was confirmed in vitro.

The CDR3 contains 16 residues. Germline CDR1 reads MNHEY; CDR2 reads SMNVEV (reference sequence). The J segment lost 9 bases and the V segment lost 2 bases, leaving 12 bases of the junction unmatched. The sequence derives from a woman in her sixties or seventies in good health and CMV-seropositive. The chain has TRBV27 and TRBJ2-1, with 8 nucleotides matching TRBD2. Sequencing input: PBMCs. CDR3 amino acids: CASSLVAGGLGGEQFF. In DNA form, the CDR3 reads TGTGCCAGCAGTTTAGTCGCGGGAGGATTGGGTGGTGAGCAGTTCTTC.